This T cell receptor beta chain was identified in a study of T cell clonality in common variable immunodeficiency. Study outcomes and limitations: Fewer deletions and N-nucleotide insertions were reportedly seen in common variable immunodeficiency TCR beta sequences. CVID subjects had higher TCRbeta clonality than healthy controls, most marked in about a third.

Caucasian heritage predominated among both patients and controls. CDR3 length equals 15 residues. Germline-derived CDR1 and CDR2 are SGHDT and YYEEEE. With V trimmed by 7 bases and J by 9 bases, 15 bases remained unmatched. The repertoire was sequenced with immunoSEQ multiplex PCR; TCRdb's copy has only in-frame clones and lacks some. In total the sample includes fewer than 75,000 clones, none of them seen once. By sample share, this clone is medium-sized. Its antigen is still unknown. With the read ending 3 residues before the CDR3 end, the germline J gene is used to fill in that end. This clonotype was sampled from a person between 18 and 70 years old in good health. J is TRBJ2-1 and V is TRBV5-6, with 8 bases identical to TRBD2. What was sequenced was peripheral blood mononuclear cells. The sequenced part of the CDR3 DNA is TGTGCCAGCTTGGAGGGGGGACTAGGAGACACTGAG. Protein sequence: CASLEGGLGDTE. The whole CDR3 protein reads CASLEGGLGDTEQFF.